Included here is one T cell receptor beta chain sequence, with context. Its antigen is currently unknown. It was with 60 Vbeta and 13 Jbeta primers that the PCR ran. Here immunoSEQ multiplex PCR was the method, and the copy in TCRdb shows in-frame clones only, minus some. The sample holds around 90,000 clones, around 76% seen once. Germline V lookup: CDR1 SGHRS, CDR2 YFSETQ. This CDR3 region has 15 residues. V was trimmed by 3 bases and J by 0 bases, leaving 11 bases between them. This record comes from a study of cytomegalovirus exposure and HLA in healthy donors. General study points: With later analysis, a missense DCLRE1C variant became linked to TCR beta V- and J-gene trimming. The records held CMV serostatus as the only immune exposure information. The productive fraction for most TCR beta V segments was about 90% or about 30% in an earlier analysis.

This chain uses TRBV5-1 with TRBJ2-3; D ambiguous. The sample taken for sequencing was PBMCs. The source of this sequence is a man aged 30-40 years in good health and CMV-seronegative. The CDR3 nucleotides read TGCGCCAGCAGCTGGAGAACGGCTAGCACAGATACGCAGTATTTT. It encodes CASSWRTASTDTQYF.